This note documents a single T cell receptor (beta chain) sequence. The CDR3 is made up of 14 amino acids. V dropped 2 bases and J dropped 2 bases, with 10 bases sitting between them. Germline lookup yields CDR1 LNHNV and CDR2 YYDKDF (reference sequence). These data belong to a study of cytomegalovirus exposure and HLA in healthy donors. The PCR employed 60 Vbeta primers together with 13 Jbeta primers. Profiled with immunoSEQ multiplex PCR; TCRdb holds only in-frame clones, not every one. The sample lists roughly 200,000 clones, 75% to 80% occurring once. Source material: PBMCs. The chain links TRBV15 to TRBJ2-7; possibly TRBD1 for D (6 bases). This sequence originates from a woman aged 25 to 45 in good health and CMV-seropositive. CDR3 nucleotides: TGTGCCACCAGCAGAACTGACAGGCCCTACGAGCAGTACTTC. Its protein is CATSRTDRPYEQYF.